Listed here is a single TCR beta chain. Its antigen is undetermined. The CDR3 length is 13 residues. CDR1 is KGHSH, CDR2 LQKENI, per germline. V lost 6 bases to trimming and J lost 3 bases, with 11 bases between them. The data stem from a study of cytomegalovirus exposure and HLA in healthy donors. PCR employed 60 Vbeta and 13 Jbeta primers. Profiling relied on immunoSEQ multiplex PCR, and the TCRdb table lists in-frame clones only, not all of them. The sample lists approximately 110,000 clones, around two thirds occurring once. Study conclusions and caveats: Most of the CMV-associated TCR beta chains (in a later analysis) appeared to be HLA-restricted.

The sequenced sample was PBMCs. This sequence was found in a man between 60 and 75 years old in good health and CMV-seropositive. This sequence joins TRBV18 and TRBJ1-1; tentative D call: TRBD1 (5 bases). CDR3 in DNA: TGTGCCAGCTCCCCCGAAGGGGACACTGAAGCTTTCTTT. Residues: CASSPEGDTEAFF.